These 21 T cell receptor beta chains came from one sample sequenced in a study of T cell repertoires in cytomegalovirus infection. Using its own MiXCR run on the reads, TCRdb lists one record per CDR3 protein. The sample holds 150,000 to 200,000 distinct CDR3 sequences, approximately 19% seen once. The source material was PBMCs. All receptors come from a human donor in good health (CMV status not recorded). Some clones in this sample may be carry-over from other donors' samples.

The chain combines TRBV4-1 with TRBJ2-5, with D possibly matching TRBD2 (6 bases). V lost 4 bases and J lost 2, with 14 bases in between. The CDR3 loop spans 15 amino acids. Germline values: CDR1 MGHRA, CDR2 YSYEKL. CDR3 protein: CASSPNLALQETQYF. In nucleotides, the CDR3 is TGCGCCAGCAGCCCAAATCTAGCGTTACAAGAGACCCAGTACTTC.

V usage is TRBV19 and J usage is TRBJ1-1, with D possibly being TRBD1 (6 bases). Trimming removed 0 bases at V and 1 base at J, with 9 bases between. Germline V CDR1 and CDR2: LNHDA, SQIVND (reference sequence). The CDR3 is 15 amino acids. The CDR3 DNA reads as TGTGCCAGTAGTATAGAAGGCAGGGGGAACACTGAAGCTTTCTTT. This gives the protein CASSIEGRGNTEAFF. Full variable domain (rest looked up from reference TRBV19 and TRBJ1-1): DGGITQSPKYLFRKEGQNVTLSCEQNLNHDAMYWYRQDPGQGLRLIYYSQIVNDFQKGDIAEGYSVSREKKESFPLTVTSAQKNPTAFYLCASSIEGRGNTEAFFGQGTRLTVV.

V gene TRBV5-1 combines with J gene TRBJ2-3, with a possible D match to TRBD2 (5 bases). V was clipped by 1 base and J by 2 bases, with 11 bases between them. The CDR3 is 15 residues long. CDR1 is SGHRS, CDR2 YFSETQ, per germline. This CDR3 is CASSLRDPHTDTQYF. The CDR3 coding sequence is TGCGCCAGCAGCTTGCGGGATCCGCACACAGATACGCAGTATTTT.

The table lists this clonotype with many counts. The gene calls are TRBV6-5 and TRBJ1-2, with a possible D match to TRBD1 (5 bases). The V end lost 0 bases, the J end lost 2 bases, and 10 bases lay between the germline ends. The CDR3 has 15 amino acids. Germline-derived CDR1 and CDR2 are MNHEY and SVGAGI. The CDR3 bases are TGTGCCAGCAGTTACTCAACAGGCGGGAACTATGGCTACACCTTC. The encoded protein is CASSYSTGGNYGYTF.

V gene TRBV28 combines with J gene TRBJ1-1; tentatively, D is TRBD1 (5 bases). Trimming stripped 7 bases from V and 0 bases from J, with 6 bases between. This CDR3 has 12 residues. Germline-derived CDR1 and CDR2 are MDHEN and SYDVKM. The chain's CDR3 is CASMDMNTEAFF. In DNA, the CDR3 is TGTGCCAGCATGGACATGAACACTGAAGCTTTCTTT.

In this sample, this clonotype turned up many times. V is TRBV7-2 and J is TRBJ2-5, with 12 bases lining up with TRBD2. Losses at the gene ends were 5 bases for V and 1 base for J; bases not matched to a gene: 8. In germline, CDR1 is SGHTA, CDR2 FQGNSA. This CDR3 has 17 amino acids. The CDR3 sequence: CASSLTLAGGTQETQYF. In DNA, the CDR3 is TGTGCCAGCAGCCTTACACTAGCGGGGGGAACCCAAGAGACCCAGTACTTC.

This clonotype was detected many times. This chain links TRBV12-3 or TRBV12-4 with TRBJ2-3; 9 nucleotides line up with TRBD1. The V and J ends lost 6 bases and 2 bases, in that order; junction bases with no gene match: 3. The CDR3 is 14 amino acids. The CDR3 here is CASSRDRDTDTQYF. The CDR3, as DNA: TGTGCCAGCAGCCGGGACAGGGACACAGATACGCAGTATTTT.

This clonotype appeared once. This may come from a read error, since a much larger clone is one base off. The CDR3 reads CASTHTPHNEQFF. The CDR3 nucleotides read TGTGCCAGCACCCATACTCCCCACAATGAGCAGTTCTTC. The chain is built from TRBV7-8 and TRBJ2-1, with D unresolved. CDR1 is SGHVS, CDR2 FQNEAQ, per germline. V was clipped by 7 bases and J by 5 bases, with 12 bases between them. The CDR3 length is 13 residues.

This clonotype has only a few counts. V and J are TRBV4-3 and TRBJ1-4; 10 bases map to TRBD1. With 3 bases clipped from V and 7 bases from J, the junction kept 8 bases outside the gene matches. The V gene's germline CDR1 is LGHNA and CDR2 YSLEER. This CDR3 has 16 residues. The CDR3 nucleotides are TGCGCCAGCAGCCACGAATCCGGGACAGGGGCTGAAAAACTGTTTTTT. It codes for CASSHESGTGAEKLFF.

The chain carries TRBV6-5 and TRBJ1-5, with D unresolved. Germline values: CDR1 MNHEY, CDR2 SVGAGI. V gave up 4 bases and J gave up 5 bases, with 12 bases separating them. This CDR3 has 14 residues. CDR3 nucleotide sequence: TGTGCCAGCAGTTTGTCCCACTCCGATCAGCCCCAGCATTTT. Protein product: CASSLSHSDQPQHF.

This clonotype was seen only a few times. This sequence joins TRBV12-3 or TRBV12-4 and TRBJ2-5; D unclear. The CDR3 runs 13 residues. With 1 base removed from V and 3 bases from J, the gap between germline ends came to 6 bases. CDR3 DNA sequence: TGTGCCAGCAGTTTAGGGCAGAAAGAGACCCAGTACTTC. As protein: CASSLGQKETQYF.

This clonotype was recorded a few times. The chain recombines TRBV7-2 with TRBJ2-6; D not resolved. CDR1 is SGHTA and CDR2 is FQGNSA in the germline V gene. The CDR3 length is 14 residues. V lost 2 bases to trimming and J lost 1 base, with 3 bases between them. The CDR3 region has the DNA TGTGCCAGCAGCTTACAATCTGGGGCCAACGTCCTGACTTTC. Encoded protein: CASSLQSGANVLTF. Full variable domain (rest looked up from reference TRBV7-2 and TRBJ2-6): GAGVSQSPSNKVTEKGKDVELRCDPISGHTALYWYRQSLGQGLEFLIYFQGNSAPDKSGLPSDRFSAERTGGSVSTLTIQRTQQEDSAVYLCASSLQSGANVLTFGAGSRLTVL.

The table lists this clonotype with a few counts. The genes are TRBV6-2 or TRBV6-3 and TRBJ2-7; tentatively, D is TRBD1 (5 bases). Germline CDR1 is MNHEY and CDR2 is SVGEGT. The length of the CDR3 is 13 residues. With 8 bases removed from V and 6 bases from J, the gap between germline ends came to 17 bases. The CDR3 protein is CASCRQTFAEQYF. CDR3 DNA: TGTGCCAGCTGCAGACAGACCTTCGCCGAGCAGTACTTC.

This clonotype was picked up a small number of times. The chain recombines TRBV11-3 with TRBJ2-2; possible D gene TRBD2, 6 bases. The CDR3 contains 15 residues. The germline CDR1 and CDR2 sequences are SGHNT and YENEEA. The ends were cut back, 3 bases at V and 3 bases at J, with 11 bases in the middle. CDR3 in DNA: TGTGCCAGCAGCTTTGCGGGACTTTACACCGGGGAGCTGTTTTTT. Residues: CASSFAGLYTGELFF.

In its sample, this clonotype was seen many times. This chain connects TRBV6-6 to TRBJ1-5; D might be TRBD1 (5 bases). Germline V gives CDR1 MNHNY, CDR2 SVGAGI (reference sequence). Trimming took 6 bases from V and 1 from J, leaving 13 bases between them. This CDR3 is built from 15 residues. Written as DNA, the CDR3 is TGTGCCAGCAGCAGGGTCCGAGAGAGCAATCAGCCCCAGCATTTT. Its translation: CASSRVRESNQPQHF.

This chain uses TRBV12-3 or TRBV12-4 with TRBJ2-6, with 7 bases that match TRBD2. The J segment lost 2 bases and the V segment lost 5 bases, leaving 12 bases of the junction unmatched. The CDR3 is made up of 18 amino acids. The CDR3 DNA is TGTGCCAGCAGTCTCTCTAGCGGTCAGAAGGCTGGGGCCAACGTCCTGACTTTC. Translation gives CASSLSSGQKAGANVLTF.

CDR3 residues: CASSSRGAGAGEKLFF. The DNA for the CDR3 is TGTGCCAGCAGCTCCCGCGGGGCGGGGGCTGGAGAAAAACTGTTTTTT. J is TRBJ1-4 and V is TRBV7-8; possible D gene TRBD1, 6 bases. The CDR3 sequence is 16 residues long. The germline V and J ends were trimmed by 4 bases and 8 bases, with 20 bases remaining between them. Per germline, CDR1 SGHVS and CDR2 FQNEAQ.

This clonotype occurred many times. CDR3 protein: CASSAGLAGAPYEQYF. The DNA for the CDR3 is TGTGCCAGCAGCGCGGGACTAGCGGGGGCCCCCTACGAGCAGTACTTC. The chain couples TRBV7-2 to TRBJ2-7; 14 nucleotides match TRBD2. In germline, CDR1 is SGHTA, CDR2 FQGNSA. This CDR3 has 16 residues. V lost 5 bases to trimming and J lost 2 bases; unmatched junction nucleotides: 5. Complete variable domain (other parts from reference TRBV7-2 and TRBJ2-7): GAGVSQSPSNKVTEKGKDVELRCDPISGHTALYWYRQSLGQGLEFLIYFQGNSAPDKSGLPSDRFSAERTGGSVSTLTIQRTQQEDSAVYLCASSAGLAGAPYEQYFGPGTRLTVT.

V and J are TRBV12-3 or TRBV12-4 and TRBJ2-7; D remains ambiguous. The CDR3 loop spans 13 amino acids. The V end was cut by 6 bases, the J end by 2 bases, with 11 bases between. In DNA, the CDR3 is TGTGCCAGCAGACCCCGTTTTGCCTACGAGCAGTACTTC. It yields the protein CASRPRFAYEQYF.

The chain carries TRBV7-9 and TRBJ2-5; D is undetermined. V was shortened by 6 bases and J by 4 bases, with 12 bases between the two germline ends. The germline V gene encodes CDR1 SEHNR and CDR2 FQNEAQ (reference sequence). The CDR3 is 13 amino acids. In nucleotides, the CDR3 is TGTGCCAGCAGTCAATCGGAGTTAGAGACCCAGTACTTC. Protein: CASSQSELETQYF.

This clonotype was seen only a few times. The rearrangement joins TRBV2 to TRBJ2-2, with TRBD2 identical over 7 bases. Per germline, CDR1 SNHLY and CDR2 FYNNEI. This CDR3 comprises 15 residues. The trim removed 6 bases at V and 3 bases at J, leaving 7 bases unmatched. CDR3 protein: CASRGGTTDTGELFF. DNA of the CDR3: TGTGCCAGCAGAGGAGGGACTACCGACACCGGGGAGCTGTTTTTT.